The 22 T cell receptor beta chains presented below share a single source sample, sequenced in a study of blood T cell repertoires in COVID-19. Libraries were prepared by immunoSEQ multiplex PCR; TCRdb keeps only in-frame clonotypes and omits some of them. Here the sample spans over 350,000 clones, roughly 91% being singletons. What was sequenced was PBMCs or T cells enriched from blood (not recorded which). The receptors were gathered from a woman aged 18-29 years who had recovered from COVID-19.

The rearrangement joins TRBV19 to TRBJ1-1; 8 nucleotides agree with TRBD1. The CDR3 is 14 residues long. CDR1 and CDR2 (germline): LNHDA, SQIVND (reference sequence). Losses at the gene ends were 3 bases for V and 1 base for J; bases not matched to a gene: 1. The CDR3, as DNA: TGTGCCAGTAGTATCAGGGGGCGGAACACTGAAGCTTTCTTT. Translated: CASSIRGRNTEAFF.

The V and J genes are TRBV28 and TRBJ2-1; 9 bases align to TRBD1. The ends lost 7 bases at V and 0 bases at J; junction bases unmatched: 4. This CDR3 contains 15 residues. Germline assignment: CDR1 MDHEN and CDR2 SYDVKM. CDR3 DNA: TGTGCCAGCAACCCACAGGGGGCCTCCTACAATGAGCAGTTCTTC. This gives the protein CASNPQGASYNEQFF.

This clone was seen a handful of times. The genes are TRBV9 and TRBJ1-2, with TRBD1 matching 11 bases. Losses at the gene ends were 2 bases for V and 8 bases for J; bases not matched to a gene: 5. From germline, CDR1 is SGDLS and CDR2 YYNGEE. This CDR3 comprises 14 residues. CDR3: CASSVGQGAGGYTF. In DNA form, the CDR3 reads TGTGCCAGCAGCGTCGGACAGGGGGCGGGCGGCTACACCTTC.

CDR3 DNA sequence: TGTGCCAGCAGCGATATACAGGGGGCGAACACTGAAGCTTTCTTT. This sequence encodes CASSDIQGANTEAFF. The rearrangement uses TRBV9 and TRBJ1-1, with 9 bases that match TRBD1. The CDR3 consists of 15 residues. Germline V lookup: CDR1 SGDLS, CDR2 YYNGEE. V lost 3 bases and J lost 1; bases outside the gene matches: 4.

V usage is TRBV7-8 and J usage is TRBJ1-2; 7 bases are a match to TRBD1. V was clipped by 4 bases and J by 3 bases; unmatched bases: 11. Germline values: CDR1 SGHVS, CDR2 FQNEAQ. The CDR3 has 16 amino acids. CDR3 sequence reads: CASSSARGPIDYGYTF. CDR3 nucleotides: TGTGCCAGCAGCTCGGCGAGGGGGCCCATAGACTATGGCTACACCTTC.

V usage is TRBV28 and J usage is TRBJ1-2; TRBD1 agrees at 9 bases. V lost 5 bases to trimming and J lost 7 bases; unmatched junction nucleotides: 8. CDR1 and CDR2 from the germline V gene are MDHEN and SYDVKM. The CDR3 extends over 14 amino acids. CDR3 coding DNA: TGTGCCAGCAGTGCTTCGGGACAGGGAAGTGGCTACACCTTC. Translation gives CASSASGQGSGYTF.

The chain is built from TRBV30 and TRBJ1-6; 10 bases are a match to TRBD1. Germline V CDR1 and CDR2: GTSNPN, SVGIG (reference sequence). There are 18 residues in the CDR3. V shed 4 bases and J 4 bases; nucleotides not matched to a gene: 13. CDR3 sequence reads: CAWTKRWDRGEYNSPLHF. In nucleotides, the CDR3 is TGTGCCTGGACTAAGAGGTGGGACAGGGGAGAATATAATTCACCCCTCCACTTT. The whole variable domain, remainder taken from reference TRBV30 and TRBJ1-6, is SQTIHQWPATLVQPVGSPLSLECTVEGTSNPNLYWYRQAAGRGLQLLFYSVGIGQISSEVPQNLSASRPQDRQFILSSKKLLLSDSGFYLCAWTKRWDRGEYNSPLHFGNGTRLTVT.

The chain combines TRBV7-9 with TRBJ2-7; 7 nucleotides match TRBD1. This CDR3 is 14 amino acids long. Germline lookup yields CDR1 SEHNR and CDR2 FQNEAQ (reference sequence). Losses at the gene ends were 3 bases for V and 3 bases for J; bases not matched to a gene: 5. The CDR3 DNA sequence: TGTGCCAGCAGCTTGGGGACAGATATCTACGAGCAGTACTTC. Protein product: CASSLGTDIYEQYF.

The V gene is TRBV9, the J gene TRBJ2-3; 11 bases agree with TRBD2. CDR1 is SGDLS, CDR2 YYNGEE, per germline. V lost 0 bases and J lost 4; bases outside the gene matches: 4. CDR3 length equals 16 residues. CDR3: CASSVGNSGGADTQYF. The DNA for the CDR3 is TGTGCCAGCAGCGTAGGGAATAGCGGGGGGGCAGATACGCAGTATTTT.

The table lists this clone with a count of one. The V gene is TRBV30, the J gene TRBJ1-5, with 8 bases fitting TRBD1. Germline V gene sequence: CDR1 GTSNPN, CDR2 SVGIG (reference sequence). The ends lost 3 bases at V and 0 bases at J; junction bases unmatched: 7. The CDR3 is 16 amino acids. In nucleotides, the CDR3 is TGTGCCTGGAGGCTCCAGGGGGCTGTTAGCAATCAGCCCCAGCATTTT. This sequence encodes CAWRLQGAVSNQPQHF. Complete variable domain (other parts from reference TRBV30 and TRBJ1-5): SQTIHQWPATLVQPVGSPLSLECTVEGTSNPNLYWYRQAAGRGLQLLFYSVGIGQISSEVPQNLSASRPQDRQFILSSKKLLLSDSGFYLCAWRLQGAVSNQPQHFGDGTRLSIL.

This clone was seen once. The rearrangement links TRBV12-3 or TRBV12-4 to TRBJ2-1; a possible D gene is TRBD2 (6 bases). Trimming took 3 bases from V and 7 from J, leaving 7 bases between them. This CDR3 contains 12 residues. CDR3 sequence reads: CASSLGRNEQFF. As DNA, the CDR3 is TGTGCCAGCAGTTTGGGGAGGAATGAGCAGTTCTTC.

Note on this clone: This CDR3 is also generated by other DNA sequences in the sample. The V call is TRBV7-3, the J call TRBJ1-2, with 12 positions matching TRBD1. The CDR3 extends over 14 amino acids. After removal of 6 bases from V and 7 bases from J, the junction contained 6 bases not matched to a gene. From germline, CDR1 is SGHTA and CDR2 FQGTGA. The CDR3 nucleotides read TGTGCCAGCAGTCCGGGACAGGGGGCAAGTGGCTACACCTTC. Translation: CASSPGQGASGYTF.

J is TRBJ1-1 and V is TRBV4-3; 7 bases are a match to TRBD1. The length of the CDR3 is 15 residues. Looked up from germline, CDR1 is LGHNA and CDR2 is YSLEER. Unmatched junction bases numbered 5, after V lost 3 bases and J lost 1 base. CDR3 protein: CASSHVGQTNTEAFF. As DNA, the CDR3 is TGCGCCAGCAGCCACGTGGGACAGACGAACACTGAAGCTTTCTTT.

The chain links TRBV12-5 to TRBJ1-1; D gene ambiguous. CDR1 is LGHNT, CDR2 FRNRAP, per germline. Trimming shortened V by 7 bases and J by 5 bases, and 8 bases separated the two germline ends. The CDR3 is made up of 11 amino acids. Here the CDR3 reads CASASRTEAFF. The CDR3 coding sequence is TGTGCTAGTGCCTCTCGGACTGAAGCTTTCTTT.

The chain uses TRBV6-2 or TRBV6-3 and TRBJ2-7; D perhaps matches TRBD1 (6 bases). The V end lost 5 bases, the J end lost 4 bases, and 9 bases lay between the germline ends. The CDR3 sequence is 12 residues long. Germline CDR1 and CDR2: MNHEY and SVGEGT. The CDR3 DNA is TGTGCCAGCAGTCCACAGGGTTACGAGCAGTACTTC. It translates to CASSPQGYEQYF.

The genes are TRBV18 and TRBJ2-3; TRBD2 matches at 9 bases. Unmatched junction bases numbered 11, after V lost 4 bases and J lost 6 bases. Germline CDR1 and CDR2: KGHSH and LQKENI. CDR3 length: 16 amino acids. CDR3 residues: CASSLAGTSNMDTQYF. The CDR3 bases are TGTGCCAGCTCACTTGCCGGGACTAGCAATATGGATACGCAGTATTTT.

The V gene is TRBV3-1 (or the pseudogene TRBV3-2), the J gene TRBJ1-2, with D hard to call. The CDR3 is 14 amino acids. The germline V gene has CDR1 LGHDT and CDR2 YNNKEL (reference sequence). Trimming pared 1 base from V and 4 bases from J, leaving 10 bases between. The DNA of the CDR3 is TGTGCCAGCAGCCAAGGTGCAAGCCTCTATGGCTACACCTTC. As protein: CASSQGASLYGYTF.

The chain employs TRBV4-1 and TRBJ2-7, with a possible D match to TRBD1 (6 bases). The germline V gene has CDR1 MGHRA and CDR2 YSYEKL. CDR3 size: 14 residues. V lost 8 bases and J 4 bases, leaving 18 bases between the germline ends. As DNA, the CDR3 is TGCGCCAGCTCGTCGGGCAGGGGTTCTTACGAGCAGTACTTC. It encodes CASSSGRGSYEQYF.

This clone was seen just once. The chain uses TRBV7-2 and TRBJ2-3; TRBD2 matches at 10 bases. CDR1 is SGHTA, CDR2 FQGNSA, per germline. The V segment lost 2 bases and the J segment 2 bases; nucleotides outside the gene matches: 7. The length of the CDR3 is 17 residues. DNA for the CDR3: TGTGCCAGCAGCTTAAGTCAACTAGCGGGAAACACAGATACGCAGTATTTT. Translation: CASSLSQLAGNTDTQYF.

The V gene is TRBV7-2, the J gene TRBJ2-3; weak D call: TRBD1 (6 bases). V was trimmed by 5 bases and J by 0 bases, leaving 9 bases between them. Germline CDR1 and CDR2: SGHTA and FQGNSA. This CDR3 spans 14 amino acids. The CDR3 loop is CASSLQGSTDTQYF. The CDR3 bases are TGTGCCAGCAGCCTCCAGGGGAGCACAGATACGCAGTATTTT.

The chain is built from TRBV6-6 and TRBJ1-1; no clear D gene. In germline, CDR1 is MNHNY, CDR2 SVGAGI (reference sequence). Trimming took 0 bases from V and 5 from J, leaving 4 bases between them. The CDR3 is made up of 12 amino acids. The CDR3 region has the DNA TGTGCCAGCAGTTACTCGCGGACTGAAGCTTTCTTT. This codes for CASSYSRTEAFF.

This rearrangement joins TRBV21-1 to TRBJ2-4; the table gives TRBD1 as D, unverified against the DNA. TRBV21-1 is assigned pseudogene status. The CDR3 is 18 residues long. The CDR3 loop reads CASSKGWLKDRAKNIQYF. DNA of the CDR3: TGTGCCAGCAGCAAAGGTTGGCTTAAGGACAGGGCTAAAAACATTCAGTACTTC.